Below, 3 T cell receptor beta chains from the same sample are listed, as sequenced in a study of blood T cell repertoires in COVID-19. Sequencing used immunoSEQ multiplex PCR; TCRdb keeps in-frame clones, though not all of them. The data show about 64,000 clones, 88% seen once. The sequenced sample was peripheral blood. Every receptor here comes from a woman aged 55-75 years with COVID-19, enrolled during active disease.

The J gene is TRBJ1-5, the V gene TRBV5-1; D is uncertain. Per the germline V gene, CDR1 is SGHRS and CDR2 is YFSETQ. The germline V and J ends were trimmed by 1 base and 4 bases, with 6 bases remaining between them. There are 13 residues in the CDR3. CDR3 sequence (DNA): TGCGCCAGCAGCTTGTCGGAGAATCAGCCCCAGCATTTT. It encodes CASSLSENQPQHF.

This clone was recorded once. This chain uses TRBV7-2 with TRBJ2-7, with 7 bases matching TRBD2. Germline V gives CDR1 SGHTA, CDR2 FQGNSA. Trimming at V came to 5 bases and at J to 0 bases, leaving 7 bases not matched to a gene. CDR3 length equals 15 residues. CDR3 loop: CASSQNPSGSYEQYF. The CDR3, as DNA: TGTGCCAGCAGCCAGAATCCTAGCGGCTCCTACGAGCAGTACTTC.

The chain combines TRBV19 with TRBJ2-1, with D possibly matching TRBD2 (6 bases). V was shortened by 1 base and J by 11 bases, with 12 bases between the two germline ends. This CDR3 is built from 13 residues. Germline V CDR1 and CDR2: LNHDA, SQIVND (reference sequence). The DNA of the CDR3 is TGTGCCAGTAGTATAGTAGAGGGAGGCCAGCAGTTCTTC. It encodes CASSIVEGGQQFF.